Listed here is a single T cell receptor (beta chain). Antigen unknown. The data are from a study of tumor-infiltrating lymphocytes in localized non-small cell lung cancer. Whole-study findings and limits: Technical variation could not be separated from intratumor heterogeneity here. T-cell fraction did not differ between immunotypes IM1 and IM2. Not all patients were TCR sequenced, owing to tissue quantity. TCRbeta sequencing showed higher T cell infiltration in tumors than uninvolved lung.

Clones were read by immunoSEQ multiplex PCR, and TCRdb kept only the in-frame ones, dropping some. The table records about 18,000 clones, 78% of them present only once. In germline, CDR1 is SGHNT, CDR2 YYREEE (reference sequence). V dropped 2 bases and J dropped 6 bases, with 17 bases sitting between them. The CDR3 spans 15 residues. The V and J genes are TRBV5-4 and TRBJ1-2; tentatively, D is TRBD1 (6 bases). The TCR comes from a human donor with non-small cell lung cancer. Sequencing used lung tumor tissue. The DNA of the CDR3 is TGTGCCAGCAGCTTACCGAACAGGGTCGCCCATGGCTACACCTTC. Its protein product is CASSLPNRVAHGYTF. Looking up the rest from reference TRBV5-4 and TRBJ1-2 gives the full variable domain: ETGVTQSPTHLIKTRGQQVTLRCSSQSGHNTVSWYQQALGQGPQFIFQYYREEENGRGNFPPRFSGLQFPNYSSELNVNALELDDSALYLCASSLPNRVAHGYTFGSGTRLTVV.